This TCR beta chain derives from a study of blood T cell repertoires in COVID-19. Study in general: The United States, Italy and Spain supplied acute and convalescent COVID-19 samples. The cDNA or gDNA used as material had been derived from T cells, B-cell-depleted T cells, or PBMCs.

This CDR3 is 11 amino acids long. Trimming removed 3 bases at V and 11 bases at J, with 8 bases between. Germline V CDR1 and CDR2: LNHDA, SQIVND (reference sequence). In the original workflow: Counts of nucleated cells, estimated from reference gene primer amplification, were obtained. Generated by immunoSEQ multiplex PCR, the TCRdb table keeps only in-frame clones and is missing some. The V and J calls and clone size come from that table; D and trimming were worked out from the DNA. This table has 100,000 to 150,000 clones, 85% to 90% appearing once. The source material was peripheral blood. The clonotype originates from a man aged 80 or over with active or convalescent COVID-19. The chain has TRBV19 and TRBJ1-5, with no clear D. The DNA for the CDR3 is TGTGCCAGTAGTATCGGGAGGGCCCAGCATTTT. Its translation: CASSIGRAQHF.